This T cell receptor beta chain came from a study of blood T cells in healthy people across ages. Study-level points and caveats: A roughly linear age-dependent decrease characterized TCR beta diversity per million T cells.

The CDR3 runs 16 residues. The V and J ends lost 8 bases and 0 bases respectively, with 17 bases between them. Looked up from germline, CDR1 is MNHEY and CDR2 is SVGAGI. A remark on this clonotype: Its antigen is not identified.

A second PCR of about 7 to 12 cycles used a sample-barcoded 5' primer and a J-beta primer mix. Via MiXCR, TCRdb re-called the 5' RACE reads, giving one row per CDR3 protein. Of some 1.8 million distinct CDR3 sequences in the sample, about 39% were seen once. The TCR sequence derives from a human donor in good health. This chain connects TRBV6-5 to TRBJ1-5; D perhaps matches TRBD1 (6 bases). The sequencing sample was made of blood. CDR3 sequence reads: CASSRKGGYSNQPQHF. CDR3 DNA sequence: TGTGCCAGCTCCAGGAAAGGGGGGTATAGCAATCAGCCCCAGCATTTT.